The 11 T cell receptor beta chains in this list originate from one sample, sequenced in a study of a mutant IDH1 vaccine in newly diagnosed glioma (dated by TCRdb to about 2021). The library was prepared using the immunoSEQ multiplex PCR assay. TCRdb took over this immuneACCESS table, retaining in-frame rearrangements with V and J assigned. Such tables are incomplete; in checked studies, under half of the missing clones stem from an unresolved V gene, and the remainder is unexplained. This sample gives 25,000 to 30,000 clones in total; approximately 88% of them show up just once. Clones ranked in the top ten supply more than 15% of the sample. This specimen's time point label, interpreted: week 5, during vaccination. Every vaccine dose consisted of 300 ug of a 20-mer mutant IDH1 peptide in Montanide, administered subcutaneously together with topical imiquimod. These TCRs' antigens remain unknown.

Sequenced material: PBMCs, taken from a glioma patient whose treatment included an IDH1 peptide vaccine. These receptors were taken from a man aged 18 to 30 with glioma.

This chain links TRBV11-2 with TRBJ2-7, with unresolved D. The CDR3 covers 11 residues. The germline V and J ends were trimmed by 3 bases and 6 bases, with 6 bases remaining between them. Germline CDR1 is SGHAT and CDR2 is FQNNGV. CDR3 amino acids: CASSFGSEQYF. The CDR3 nucleotides read TGTGCCAGCAGCTTCGGAAGCGAGCAGTACTTC.

The chain employs TRBV30 and TRBJ2-1; possible D gene TRBD1, 6 bases. Deletions cut 2 bases from V and 7 bases from J, with 15 bases between. The CDR3 totals 14 residues. The germline V gene encodes CDR1 GTSNPN and CDR2 SVGIG (reference sequence). DNA of the CDR3: TGTGCCTGGAGTCGAGGGGGAACGCTGAATGAGCAGTTCTTC. Protein: CAWSRGGTLNEQFF.

The rearrangement joins TRBV2 to TRBJ1-6; D not certain. Germline V gene lookup returns CDR1 SNHLY and CDR2 FYNNEI. The CDR3 length is 14 residues. V was cut by 1 base and J by 7 bases, with 8 bases left in between. The CDR3 nucleotides read TGTGCCAGCAGTGAAGGGCCTAAAAATTCACCCCTCCACTTT. Translating gives CASSEGPKNSPLHF. Full variable domain (outside the CDR3, taken from reference TRBV2 and TRBJ1-6): EPEVTQTPSHQVTQMGQEVILRCVPISNHLYFYWYRQILGQKVEFLVSFYNNEISEKSEIFDDQFSVERPDGSNFTLKIRSTKLEDSAMYFCASSEGPKNSPLHFGNGTRLTVT.

V is TRBV25-1 and J is TRBJ2-2; perhaps TRBD1 as D (5 bases). The germline V gene has CDR1 MGHDK and CDR2 SYGVNS. The CDR3 totals 13 residues. The V and J ends lost 6 bases and 6 bases respectively, with 11 bases between them. The CDR3 is CASRVDSAGELFF. For the CDR3, the DNA is TGTGCCAGCAGAGTAGACAGTGCCGGGGAGCTGTTTTTT.

The chain has TRBV2 and TRBJ1-6; no reliable D call. In germline, CDR1 is SNHLY, CDR2 FYNNEI. Trimming removed 7 bases at V and 5 bases at J, with 9 bases between. The CDR3 sequence is 13 residues long. CDR3 nucleotide sequence: TGTGCCAGCAAGGCTACGGATAATTCACCCCTCCACTTT. This encodes CASKATDNSPLHF.

The chain employs TRBV6-5 and TRBJ1-3; D is possibly TRBD1 (5 bases). CDR3 length: 16 residues. Germline lookup yields CDR1 MNHEY and CDR2 SVGAGI. Trimming left V 0 bases short and J 0 bases short, with 9 bases between. In nucleotides, the CDR3 is TGTGCCAGCAGTTACTCGGAGGGGAGCTCTGGAAACACCATATATTTT. Its protein product is CASSYSEGSSGNTIYF.

The chain employs TRBV4-1 and TRBJ2-2, with D perhaps matching TRBD1 (6 bases). Germline CDR1 MGHRA, CDR2 YSYEKL. Trimming took 5 bases from V and 1 from J, leaving 14 bases between them. The CDR3 loop spans 16 amino acids. CDR3 amino acids: CASSGTPTWNTGELFF. The CDR3 region has the DNA TGCGCCAGCAGCGGGACACCCACTTGGAACACCGGGGAGCTGTTTTTT.

The V call is TRBV7-2, the J call TRBJ2-7, with unresolved D. V gave up 4 bases and J gave up 1 base, with 5 bases separating them. The CDR3 totals 12 residues. The germline V gene encodes CDR1 SGHTA and CDR2 FQGNSA. Here the CDR3 reads CASSSPSYEQYF. DNA for the CDR3: TGTGCCAGCAGCTCCCCATCCTACGAGCAGTACTTC.

The rearrangement links TRBV19 to TRBJ2-5, with TRBD2 identical over 8 bases. The germline gives CDR1 LNHDA, CDR2 SQIVND (reference sequence). The V and J ends lost 6 bases and 5 bases, in that order; junction bases with no gene match: 17. This CDR3 region has 17 residues. The DNA of the CDR3 is TGTGCCAGTAGCCCAAATAGGGCTAGCGGGCCCGGGGAGACCCAGTACTTC. Amino acids: CASSPNRASGPGETQYF.

The CDR3 loop reads CASSLPMGEWEAFF. CDR3 DNA sequence: TGTGCCAGCAGCTTGCCCATGGGGGAATGGGAAGCTTTCTTT. This chain joins TRBV7-9 and TRBJ1-1, with D possibly being TRBD1 (5 bases). Germline assignment: CDR1 SEHNR and CDR2 FQNEAQ (reference sequence). CDR3 length: 14 residues. The V and J ends lost 3 bases and 8 bases respectively, with 16 bases between them.

The J gene is TRBJ2-7, the V gene TRBV29-1; 10 bases map to TRBD1. The CDR3 sequence is 13 residues long. The ends lost 5 bases at V and 2 bases at J; junction bases unmatched: 3. Germline V gene sequence: CDR1 SQVTM, CDR2 ANQGSEA. The CDR3 nucleotides read TGCAGCGTTACCGGGACAGGGGCCTACGAGCAGTACTTC. Residues: CSVTGTGAYEQYF.